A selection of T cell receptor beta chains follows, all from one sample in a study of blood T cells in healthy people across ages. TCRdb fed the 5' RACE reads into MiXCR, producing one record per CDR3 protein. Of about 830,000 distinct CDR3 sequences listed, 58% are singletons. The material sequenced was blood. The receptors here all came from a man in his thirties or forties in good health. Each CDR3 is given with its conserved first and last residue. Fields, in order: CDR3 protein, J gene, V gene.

CASSLVSKETQYF	TRBJ2-5	TRBV5-1
CASTPGTSIYNEQFF	TRBJ2-1	TRBV12-3/TRBV12-4
CATRGPDKGRIYGYTF	TRBJ1-2	TRBV6-1
CASSQDYGRSYEQYF	TRBJ2-7	TRBV4-3
CASSPRPATNEKLFF	TRBJ1-4	TRBV11-1
CASSKKRRQYF	TRBJ2-5	TRBV21-1
CASSKERETQYF	-	TRBV5-1
CSASSGFVGYTF	TRBJ1-2	TRBV20-1
CASSAGTEKLFF	TRBJ1-4	TRBV28
CSARDDVDTGELFF	TRBJ2-2	TRBV20-1
CANSQGPSGGSYEQYF	-	TRBV3-1
CSVAHQETQYF	TRBJ2-5	TRBV29-1
CASSLVPSQETQYF	-	TRBV5-1
CAISESPGNTEAFF	TRBJ1-1	TRBV10-3
CSAGQLDGTQYF	TRBJ2-5	TRBV20-1
CSARIKYEGDTQYF	TRBJ2-3	TRBV20-1
CASSQDKRGRRQYF	TRBJ2-4	TRBV14
CASSRDVDGYTF	TRBJ1-2	TRBV18
CASSLESPTQYF	TRBJ2-5	TRBV7-9
CASRSGASYEQYF	TRBJ2-7	TRBV28
CASSSPGSSGYEQYF	TRBJ2-7	TRBV28
CASSSAGDSYEQYF	TRBJ2-7	TRBV7-2
CASRDGGSGANVLTF	TRBJ2-6	TRBV6-2/TRBV6-3
CASSLRGQGNTEAFF	TRBJ1-1	TRBV5-8
CASSLAGEAQYF	TRBJ2-5	TRBV9
CASSLGPGVSTDTQYF	TRBJ2-3	TRBV7-9
CASSNLRDSPYEQYF	-	TRBV11-2
CSARDQGTDNEKLFF	TRBJ1-4	TRBV20-1
CSVKPQGKDGYTF	TRBJ1-2	TRBV29-1
CASSPRQGASNIQYF	TRBJ2-4	TRBV7-9
CASSPPGQIHGAFF	TRBJ1-1	TRBV7-9
CASSLWGGSSYNEQFF	TRBJ2-1	TRBV27
CASSPMMRGDTQYF	TRBJ2-3	TRBV4-3
CASSLLPSTLDTQYF	TRBJ2-3	TRBV12-3/TRBV12-4
CASSAGGGGPNEQYF	TRBJ2-7	TRBV2
CASSLMREETQYF	TRBJ2-5	TRBV7-6
CASSFRSQTQYF	TRBJ2-5	TRBV12-3/TRBV12-4
CSARDSLGQAASGEQYF	TRBJ2-7	TRBV20-1
CASSRSGGNNEQFF	TRBJ2-1	TRBV25-1
CASSRTSGRVKQFF	TRBJ2-1	TRBV2
CATSRVGEEGYEQYF	TRBJ2-7	TRBV15
CASRKGLAAIYEQYF	TRBJ2-7	TRBV28
CSARVDRKNSPLHF	TRBJ1-6	TRBV20-1
CASSQVPGTGGEFF	TRBJ2-1	TRBV7-2
CASSGDGQGGDTQYF	TRBJ2-3	TRBV9
CAISESIGGSSTDTQYF	TRBJ2-3	TRBV10-3
CASSQEEGMNTEAFF	TRBJ1-1	TRBV4-2
CASSDPTRGTYEQYF	-	TRBV25-1
CASSKDGYYEQFF	TRBJ2-1	TRBV9
CASSFPGMREKLFF	TRBJ1-4	TRBV7-2
CASSFSRSESYEQYF	TRBJ2-7	TRBV12-3/TRBV12-4
CASSDTNGQGGYTF	TRBJ1-2	TRBV7-3
CSARPEPVDVTDTQYF	TRBJ2-3	TRBV20-1
CSAPRVNEQFF	TRBJ2-1	TRBV20-1
CASSYGYTRPAGEETQYF	TRBJ2-5	TRBV6-2/TRBV6-3
CASSAGGSYGYTF	TRBJ1-2	TRBV25-1
CASEDWQTGTQYF	TRBJ2-5	TRBV6-1